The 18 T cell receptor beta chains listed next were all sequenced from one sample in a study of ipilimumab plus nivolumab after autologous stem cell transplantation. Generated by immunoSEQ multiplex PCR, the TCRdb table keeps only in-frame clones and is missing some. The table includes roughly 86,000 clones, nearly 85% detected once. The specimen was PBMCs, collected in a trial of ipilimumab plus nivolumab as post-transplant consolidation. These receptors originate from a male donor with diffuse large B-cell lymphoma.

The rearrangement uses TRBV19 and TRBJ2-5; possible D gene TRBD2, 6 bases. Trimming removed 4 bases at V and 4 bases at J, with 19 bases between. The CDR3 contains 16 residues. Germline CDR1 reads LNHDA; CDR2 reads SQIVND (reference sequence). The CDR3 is CASSTRLDHRGETQYF. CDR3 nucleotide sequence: TGTGCCAGTAGTACGAGACTAGATCATAGGGGAGAGACCCAGTACTTC.

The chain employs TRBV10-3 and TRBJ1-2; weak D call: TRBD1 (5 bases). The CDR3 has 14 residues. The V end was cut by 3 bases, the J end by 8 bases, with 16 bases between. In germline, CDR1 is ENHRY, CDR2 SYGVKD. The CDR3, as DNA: TGTGCCATCAGTGAAGGCGGCAGGGCAGCGGGCTACACCTTC. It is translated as CAISEGGRAAGYTF.

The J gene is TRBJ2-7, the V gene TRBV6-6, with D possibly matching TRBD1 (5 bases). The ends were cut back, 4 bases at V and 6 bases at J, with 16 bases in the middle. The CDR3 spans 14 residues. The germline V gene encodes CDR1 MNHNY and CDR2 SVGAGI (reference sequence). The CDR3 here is CASSSGQGSGEQYF. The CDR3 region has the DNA TGTGCCAGCAGTTCCGGGCAGGGCTCTGGCGAGCAGTACTTC.

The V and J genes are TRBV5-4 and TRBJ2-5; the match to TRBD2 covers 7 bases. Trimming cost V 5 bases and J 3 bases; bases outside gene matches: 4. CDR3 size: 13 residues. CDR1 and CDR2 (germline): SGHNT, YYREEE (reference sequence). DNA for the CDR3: TGTGCCAGCAGTCCCGGACTAGAAGAGACCCAGTACTTC. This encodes CASSPGLEETQYF. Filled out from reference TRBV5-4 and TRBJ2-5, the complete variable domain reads ETGVTQSPTHLIKTRGQQVTLRCSSQSGHNTVSWYQQALGQGPQFIFQYYREEENGRGNFPPRFSGLQFPNYSSELNVNALELDDSALYLCASSPGLEETQYFGPGTRLLVL.

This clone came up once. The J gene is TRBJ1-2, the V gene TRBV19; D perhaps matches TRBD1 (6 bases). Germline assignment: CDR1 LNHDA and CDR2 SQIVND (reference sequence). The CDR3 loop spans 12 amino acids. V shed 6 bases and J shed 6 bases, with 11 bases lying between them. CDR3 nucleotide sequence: TGTGCCAGTAGAGGGGGTGGCGATGGCTACACCTTC. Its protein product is CASRGGGDGYTF. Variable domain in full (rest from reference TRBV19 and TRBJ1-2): DGGITQSPKYLFRKEGQNVTLSCEQNLNHDAMYWYRQDPGQGLRLIYYSQIVNDFQKGDIAEGYSVSREKKESFPLTVTSAQKNPTAFYLCASRGGGDGYTFGSGTRLTVV.

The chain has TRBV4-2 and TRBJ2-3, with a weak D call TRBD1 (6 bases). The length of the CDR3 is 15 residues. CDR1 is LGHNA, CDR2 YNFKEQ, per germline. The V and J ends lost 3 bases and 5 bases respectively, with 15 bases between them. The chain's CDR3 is CASSQPPGAGDTQYF. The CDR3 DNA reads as TGTGCCAGCAGCCAGCCCCCAGGGGCGGGAGATACGCAGTATTTT.

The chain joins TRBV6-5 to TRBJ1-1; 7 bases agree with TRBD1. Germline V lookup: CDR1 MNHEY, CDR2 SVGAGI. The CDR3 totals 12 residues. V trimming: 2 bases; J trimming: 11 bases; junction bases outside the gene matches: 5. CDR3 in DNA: TGTGCCAGCAGTTACGGAGAGGGGGCCGCTTTCTTT. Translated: CASSYGEGAAFF.

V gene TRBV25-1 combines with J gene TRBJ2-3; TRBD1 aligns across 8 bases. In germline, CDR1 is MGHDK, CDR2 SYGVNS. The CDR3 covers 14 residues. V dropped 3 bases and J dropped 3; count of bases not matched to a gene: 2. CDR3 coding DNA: TGTGCCAGCAGTGAGTACAGGGGGACAGATACGCAGTATTTT. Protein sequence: CASSEYRGTDTQYF.

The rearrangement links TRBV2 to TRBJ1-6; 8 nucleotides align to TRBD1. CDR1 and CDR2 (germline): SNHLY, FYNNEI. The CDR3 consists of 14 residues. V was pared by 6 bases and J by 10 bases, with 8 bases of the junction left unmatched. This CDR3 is CASSRRGQGSPLHF. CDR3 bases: TGTGCCAGCAGCCGCAGGGGGCAGGGGTCACCCCTCCACTTT.

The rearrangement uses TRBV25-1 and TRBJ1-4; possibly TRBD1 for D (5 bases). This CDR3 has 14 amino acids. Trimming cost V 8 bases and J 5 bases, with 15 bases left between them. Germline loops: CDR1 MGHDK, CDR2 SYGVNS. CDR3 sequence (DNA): TGTGCCAGCCGGAGGGGAGGGGTAAATGAAAAACTGTTTTTT. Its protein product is CASRRGGVNEKLFF. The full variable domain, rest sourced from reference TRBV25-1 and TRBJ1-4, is EADIYQTPRYLVIGTGKKITLECSQTMGHDKMYWYQQDPGMELHLIHYSYGVNSTEKGDLSSESTVSRIRTEHFPLTLESARPSHTSQYLCASRRGGVNEKLFFGSGTQLSVL.

For the CDR3, the DNA is TGCGCCAGCAGTGACGGGACAGGGAATTCTTACGAGCAGTACTTC. Protein sequence: CASSDGTGNSYEQYF. The genes are TRBV10-1 and TRBJ2-5; 9 bases match TRBD1. Near its end, the DNA agrees better with TRBJ2-7, so the J call may be wrong. The CDR3 has 15 amino acids. Germline V gives CDR1 WNHNN, CDR2 SYGVQD (reference sequence).

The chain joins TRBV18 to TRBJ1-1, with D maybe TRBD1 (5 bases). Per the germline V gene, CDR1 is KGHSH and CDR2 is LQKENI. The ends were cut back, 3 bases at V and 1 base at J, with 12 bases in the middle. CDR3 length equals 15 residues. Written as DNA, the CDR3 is TGTGCCAGCTCACCCGACCGGACACAGAACACTGAAGCTTTCTTT. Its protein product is CASSPDRTQNTEAFF.

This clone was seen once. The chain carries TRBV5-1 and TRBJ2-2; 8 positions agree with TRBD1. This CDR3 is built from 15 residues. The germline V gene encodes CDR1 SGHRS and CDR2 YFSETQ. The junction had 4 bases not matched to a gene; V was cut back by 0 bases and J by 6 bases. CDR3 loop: CASSLGRTGSGELFF. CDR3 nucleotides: TGCGCCAGCAGCTTGGGACGGACAGGGTCCGGGGAGCTGTTTTTT.

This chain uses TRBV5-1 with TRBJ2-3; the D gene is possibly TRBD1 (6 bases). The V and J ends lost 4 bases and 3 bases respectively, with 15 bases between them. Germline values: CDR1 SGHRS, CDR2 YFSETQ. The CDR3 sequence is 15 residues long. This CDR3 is CASSPQGVVTDTQYF. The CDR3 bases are TGCGCCAGCAGCCCACAGGGTGTAGTTACAGATACGCAGTATTTT.

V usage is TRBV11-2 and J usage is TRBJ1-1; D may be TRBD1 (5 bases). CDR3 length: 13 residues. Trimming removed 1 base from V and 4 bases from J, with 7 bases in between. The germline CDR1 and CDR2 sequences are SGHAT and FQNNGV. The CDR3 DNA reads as TGTGCCAGCAGCTTAGGACAGACCACTGAAGCTTTCTTT. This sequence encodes CASSLGQTTEAFF.

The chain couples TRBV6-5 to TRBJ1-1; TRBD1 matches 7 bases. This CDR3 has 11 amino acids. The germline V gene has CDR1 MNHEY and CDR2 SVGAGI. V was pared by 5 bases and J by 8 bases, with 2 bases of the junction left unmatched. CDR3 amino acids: CASSKQGEAFF. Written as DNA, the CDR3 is TGTGCCAGCAGTAAACAGGGGGAAGCTTTCTTT.

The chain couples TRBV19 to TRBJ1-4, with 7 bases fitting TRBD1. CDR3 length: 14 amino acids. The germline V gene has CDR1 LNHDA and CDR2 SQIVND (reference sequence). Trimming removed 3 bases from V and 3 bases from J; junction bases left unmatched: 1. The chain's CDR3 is CASSMGQSNEKLFF. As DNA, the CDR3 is TGTGCCAGTAGTATGGGACAGTCTAATGAAAAACTGTTTTTT.

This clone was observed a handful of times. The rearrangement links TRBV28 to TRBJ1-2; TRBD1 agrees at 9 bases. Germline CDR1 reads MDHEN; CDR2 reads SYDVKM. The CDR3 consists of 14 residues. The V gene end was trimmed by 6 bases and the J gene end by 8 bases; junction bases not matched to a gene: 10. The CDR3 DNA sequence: TGTGCCAGCAGGATGACAGGGGGGGAGAGAGGCTACACCTTC. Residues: CASRMTGGERGYTF.